This T cell receptor beta chain appears in the sequencing data of a study of T cell repertoires in cytomegalovirus infection. Germline CDR1 reads SGDLS; CDR2 reads YYNGEE. The CDR3 is made up of 15 amino acids. The ends were cut back, 0 bases at V and 3 bases at J, with 13 bases in the middle. On this clonotype itself: What it binds is not known.

TCRdb re-called the reads with MiXCR, one entry per CDR3 protein. Among some 350,000 distinct CDR3 sequences, about 27% were seen once, and the ten largest hold around 20%. This receptor was obtained from a human donor in good health (CMV status not recorded). Some clones in this sample may be carry-over from other donors' samples. This sequence joins TRBV9 and TRBJ2-7, with a tentative D call TRBD1 (6 bases). The input for sequencing was cultured PBMCs, taken from culture after CMV antigen stimulation. CDR3 sequence reads: CASSVAIGGGYEQYF. Here the CDR3 DNA reads TGTGCCAGCAGCGTAGCGATTGGGGGCGGCTACGAGCAGTACTTC.